One and the same sample provided the 22 T cell receptor beta chains below, sequenced in a study of shared clonotypes between healthy human individuals. This table comes from immunoSEQ multiplex PCR, and its TCRdb copy is limited to in-frame clones, with some not included. The data hold 400,000 to 600,000 clones, with around 79% observed a single time. The sequenced sample was PBMCs. Receptor source: a woman aged 40 to 50 in good health. Some clones in this sample may be carry-over from other donors' samples.

The table lists this clone with a count of one. The chain combines TRBV2 with TRBJ2-5; a possible D gene is TRBD2 (6 bases). CDR3 size: 13 residues. Trimming shortened V by 7 bases and J by 2 bases, and 11 bases separated the two germline ends. CDR1 and CDR2 (germline): SNHLY, FYNNEI. The CDR3 bases are TGTGCCAGCACCGGGGGTTGGCAAGAGACCCAGTACTTC. Residues: CASTGGWQETQYF.

The genes are TRBV10-3 and TRBJ1-2; 7 bases align to TRBD1. Germline CDR1 and CDR2: ENHRY and SYGVKD. J gave up 2 bases and V 6 bases, and 3 bases lay outside the gene matches. The CDR3 is 13 residues long. The CDR3 loop is CAISRDRNYGYTF. The CDR3 bases are TGTGCCATCAGCCGGGACAGAAACTATGGCTACACCTTC.

The chain joins TRBV7-8 to TRBJ2-1, with 10 positions matching TRBD2. The J segment lost 5 bases and the V segment lost 5 bases, leaving 9 bases of the junction unmatched. Looked up from germline, CDR1 is SGHVS and CDR2 is FQNEAQ. This CDR3 is 16 amino acids long. CDR3 loop: CASSPSRLAGNNEQFF. CDR3 nucleotides: TGTGCCAGCAGCCCGAGCAGACTAGCGGGTAACAATGAGCAGTTCTTC.

The chain couples TRBV7-2 to TRBJ2-7; 8 bases match TRBD1. The V and J ends lost 3 bases and 1 base, in that order; junction bases with no gene match: 8. The CDR3 is 16 residues long. Germline-derived CDR1 and CDR2 are SGHTA and FQGNSA. The CDR3 sequence is CASSLGLGTGSYEQYF. CDR3 nucleotides: TGTGCCAGCAGCTTGGGGCTGGGGACAGGTTCCTACGAGCAGTACTTC. Full variable domain (rest looked up from reference TRBV7-2 and TRBJ2-7): GAGVSQSPSNKVTEKGKDVELRCDPISGHTALYWYRQSLGQGLEFLIYFQGNSAPDKSGLPSDRFSAERTGGSVSTLTIQRTQQEDSAVYLCASSLGLGTGSYEQYFGPGTRLTVT.

The chain has TRBV7-9 and TRBJ2-7; no firm D call. Trimming removed 2 bases from V and 2 bases from J, with 13 bases in between. The CDR3 sequence is 15 residues long. In germline, CDR1 is SEHNR, CDR2 FQNEAQ (reference sequence). CDR3 residues: CASSLFGQSAYEQYF. DNA of the CDR3: TGTGCCAGCAGCTTATTCGGTCAGAGTGCCTACGAGCAGTACTTC.

V gene TRBV7-2 combines with J gene TRBJ2-6; D ambiguous. CDR1 is SGHTA, CDR2 FQGNSA, per germline. Trimming took 5 bases from V and 4 from J, leaving 12 bases between them. This CDR3 spans 15 amino acids. The CDR3 nucleotides are TGTGCCAGCAGCCCCGGTTTCGCAGGGGCCAACGTCCTGACTTTC. This encodes CASSPGFAGANVLTF.

This clone was detected only once. The V and J genes are TRBV10-3 and TRBJ2-1, with 14 bases fitting TRBD2. V was pared by 6 bases and J by 8 bases, with 9 bases of the junction left unmatched. The CDR3 is made up of 16 amino acids. Per germline, CDR1 ENHRY and CDR2 SYGVKD. The CDR3 DNA is TGTGCCATCAGCACCGGGACTAGCGGGAGTAGGCATGAGCAGTTCTTC. Translated: CAISTGTSGSRHEQFF.

This chain joins TRBV19 and TRBJ2-5, with D perhaps matching TRBD1 (6 bases). The end of the DNA aligns better with TRBJ2-7, so the J call may be wrong. The CDR3 extends over 15 amino acids. In germline, CDR1 is LNHDA, CDR2 SQIVND (reference sequence). This CDR3 reads CASSMPGQVIYEQYF. In DNA, the CDR3 is TGTGCCAGTAGTATGCCGGGACAAGTAATATACGAGCAGTACTTC.

The gene calls are TRBV11-3 and TRBJ2-5; TRBD2 matches 11 bases. The V gene end was trimmed by 5 bases and the J gene end by 11 bases; junction bases not matched to a gene: 13. The CDR3 length is 15 residues. Germline loops: CDR1 SGHNT, CDR2 YENEEA. The CDR3 loop is CASSPSGTSGSLQYF. CDR3 nucleotides: TGTGCCAGCAGCCCCTCCGGGACTAGCGGATCGCTGCAGTACTTC.

The genes are TRBV11-2 and TRBJ2-3; 11 bases map to TRBD2. The CDR3 is 16 residues long. CDR1 and CDR2 (germline): SGHAT, FQNNGV. The junction had 5 bases not matched to a gene; V was cut back by 5 bases and J by 1 base. The CDR3 DNA reads as TGTGCCAGCAGCCCAGGACTAGCGGGCGGCACAGATACGCAGTATTTT. This sequence encodes CASSPGLAGGTDTQYF.

This chain connects TRBV28 to TRBJ2-5, with D unresolved. V gave up 1 base and J gave up 5 bases, with 11 bases separating them. Germline lookup yields CDR1 MDHEN and CDR2 SYDVKM. CDR3 length: 14 amino acids. The CDR3 DNA is TGTGCCAGCAGTTTATCCGGGTTGCGGGAGACCCAGTACTTC. It encodes CASSLSGLRETQYF.

A remark on this clone: At the DNA level, this CDR3 is encoded by other sequences in the same sample as well. The V gene is TRBV7-3, the J gene TRBJ2-1, with D possibly TRBD1 on 6 matching bases. V shed 0 bases and J shed 10 bases, with 10 bases lying between them. This CDR3 spans 13 amino acids. In germline, CDR1 is SGHTA, CDR2 FQGTGA. The CDR3 loop reads CASSLTGAKEQFF. The DNA for the CDR3 is TGTGCCAGCAGCTTAACGGGGGCGAAAGAGCAGTTCTTC.

This clone has a handful of counts. The sample holds other DNA sequences that translate to the same CDR3. The V gene is TRBV10-3, the J gene TRBJ2-7, with D tentatively TRBD1 (6 bases). V was shortened by 0 bases and J by 0 bases, with 9 bases between the two germline ends. CDR3 length: 15 residues. Germline CDR1 reads ENHRY; CDR2 reads SYGVKD. The CDR3 DNA follows: TGTGCCATCAGTGAGTCGAAAGGGGGCTCCTACGAGCAGTACTTC. Protein product: CAISESKGGSYEQYF.

J is TRBJ2-7 and V is TRBV6-1, with D perhaps matching TRBD1 (6 bases). Trimming cost V 6 bases and J 3 bases, with 21 bases left between them. The CDR3 consists of 16 residues. The germline V gene has CDR1 MNHNS and CDR2 SASEGT. The CDR3 region has the DNA TGTGCCAGCAGCGAACCTTACAGGGAAGGTCTCTACGAGCAGTACTTC. It translates to CASSEPYREGLYEQYF.

The chain recombines TRBV28 with TRBJ2-7; the match to TRBD2 covers 9 bases. The better agreement between TRBJ2-1 and the DNA end casts doubt on the J call. The CDR3 has 17 amino acids. From germline, CDR1 is MDHEN and CDR2 SYDVKM. For the CDR3, the DNA is TGTGCCAGCACTACTAATAAAGCGGGAGGAACCTACAATGAGCAGTTCTTC. This translates into CASTTNKAGGTYNEQFF.

This chain uses TRBV18 with TRBJ2-3; 8 bases line up with TRBD2. The CDR3 contains 16 residues. Trimming at V came to 6 bases and at J to 0 bases, leaving 8 bases not matched to a gene. Germline loops: CDR1 KGHSH, CDR2 LQKENI. For the CDR3, the DNA is TGTGCCAGCTCGGGGATGACTAGCGTTAGCACAGATACGCAGTATTTT. This sequence encodes CASSGMTSVSTDTQYF.

This chain connects TRBV6-1 to TRBJ1-4; D call uncertain. The V end lost 0 bases, the J end lost 8 bases, and 4 bases lay between the germline ends. The CDR3 extends over 12 amino acids. The germline gives CDR1 MNHNS, CDR2 SASEGT. The CDR3 loop reads CASSEAQEKLFF. In DNA, the CDR3 is TGTGCCAGCAGTGAAGCGCAGGAAAAACTGTTTTTT.

There are many counts of this clone. This chain uses TRBV7-2 with TRBJ2-7; 13 bases match TRBD2. This CDR3 has 16 amino acids. V was clipped by 5 bases and J by 4 bases; unmatched bases: 8. Germline values: CDR1 SGHTA, CDR2 FQGNSA. This CDR3 is CASSVTGTSGIYEQYF. DNA for the CDR3: TGTGCCAGCAGCGTAACCGGGACTAGCGGGATTTACGAGCAGTACTTC.

The chain joins TRBV28 to TRBJ1-1; D unclear. The V gene lost 4 bases and the J gene lost 1 base, with 13 bases spanning the gap. The CDR3 loop spans 15 amino acids. Germline assignment: CDR1 MDHEN and CDR2 SYDVKM. The CDR3 reads CASSSLQIPNTEAFF. The CDR3 DNA reads as TGTGCCAGCAGTTCCTTACAGATCCCGAACACTGAAGCTTTCTTT.

This sequence joins TRBV10-3 and TRBJ1-1, with D maybe TRBD1 (5 bases). The germline V gene has CDR1 ENHRY and CDR2 SYGVKD. Trimming stripped 7 bases from V and 4 bases from J, with 19 bases between. The CDR3 has 15 amino acids. Here the CDR3 reads CAIKGTPDGGTEAFF. CDR3 bases: TGTGCCATCAAAGGGACGCCCGACGGCGGCACTGAAGCTTTCTTT.

This clone was counted at least ten times. This chain joins TRBV5-6 and TRBJ2-7; 9 positions match TRBD2. J lost 4 bases, V lost 0 bases, and 8 bases had no gene match. Looked up from germline, CDR1 is SGHDT and CDR2 is YYEEEE. The CDR3 sequence is 16 residues long. CDR3 sequence (DNA): TGTGCCAGCAGCTTGGCCGGGACTAGCAATAGTTACGAGCAGTACTTC. Its translation is CASSLAGTSNSYEQYF.

This chain links TRBV2 with TRBJ2-7; D is perhaps TRBD2 (5 bases). This CDR3 region has 14 residues. V lost 7 bases, J lost 7 bases, and 20 bases lay in between. CDR1 is SNHLY, CDR2 FYNNEI, per germline. The CDR3 loop is CASIGRPPRGEQYF. CDR3 in DNA: TGTGCCAGCATCGGACGACCCCCACGGGGAGAGCAGTACTTC.